The subject of this entry is one T cell receptor (beta chain). The data derive from a study of blood T cell repertoires in COVID-19. At the level of the study: Nucleic acid was either cDNA or gDNA, and it came from T cells, B-cell-depleted T cells, or PBMCs.

J gave up 4 bases and V 4 bases, and 5 bases lay outside the gene matches. This CDR3 comprises 15 residues. From germline, CDR1 is MNHEY and CDR2 SVGEGT. Authors' data handling: Counts of nucleated cells, estimated from reference gene primer amplification, were obtained. Clones were read by immunoSEQ multiplex PCR, and TCRdb kept only the in-frame ones, dropping some. V and J calls and clone size follow that table, whereas D and trimming were derived from the DNA. This sample carries fewer than 75,000 clones, about 89% of them seen once, and the ten largest clones take 8.3%. The gene calls are TRBV6-2 or TRBV6-3 and TRBJ2-1, with 9 bases fitting TRBD1. The receptor comes from a man aged 45-65 years with active COVID-19. The sample was peripheral blood. Here the CDR3 reads CASSWGQGIYNEQFF. The CDR3 nucleotides are TGTGCCAGCAGTTGGGGACAGGGTATATACAATGAGCAGTTCTTC.